Following are 18 T cell receptor beta chains from one sample sequenced in a study of identical twins (dated by TCRdb to the mid-2010s). The library was prepared using 5' RACE. Sequenced using an Illumina HiSeq 2000. TCRdb applied fastp at Q25 and MiXCR to the public reads, then kept only in-frame beta chains. When rows share a CDR3 protein, they turn into one entry using the most common DNA and genes. In all, the sample holds some 760,000 distinct CDR3 sequences, and approximately 18% of those were seen once. Together, the top ten hold under 15% of the sample. These data also formed part of another study, on T cells expressing NK-cell markers.

The sequencing input was PBMCs. The receptor set was obtained from a woman under 30 in good health.

This clonotype has at least ten counts. The genes are TRBV12-3 or TRBV12-4 and TRBJ1-6, with 7 bases matching TRBD1. V was clipped by 3 bases and J by 7 bases; unmatched bases: 3. The CDR3 is 14 residues long. The CDR3 protein is CASSFQGGNSPLHF. The CDR3 DNA is TGTGCCAGCAGTTTCCAGGGGGGGAATTCACCCCTCCACTTT.

This clonotype was seen a few times. The chain is built from TRBV20-1 and TRBJ1-2; D ambiguous. V was clipped by 3 bases and J by 0 bases, with 8 bases between them. Germline CDR1 is DFQATT and CDR2 is SNEGSKA (reference sequence). This CDR3 region has 13 residues. CDR3 protein: CSASNRANYGYTF. The DNA for the CDR3 is TGCAGTGCTAGTAACAGAGCTAACTATGGCTACACCTTC.

V usage is TRBV7-9 and J usage is TRBJ1-2, with 7 bases that match TRBD1. Germline V gene lookup returns CDR1 SEHNR and CDR2 FQNEAQ (reference sequence). There are 14 residues in the CDR3. V trimming: 1 base; J trimming: 4 bases; junction bases outside the gene matches: 3. In DNA form, the CDR3 reads TGTGCCAGCAGCTTAGAGGACAGGTTCTATGGCTACACCTTC. As protein: CASSLEDRFYGYTF.

This rearrangement joins TRBV7-2 to TRBJ2-1; D not resolved. Trimming took 4 bases from V and 8 from J, leaving 6 bases between them. Germline CDR1 SGHTA, CDR2 FQGNSA. The CDR3 loop spans 11 amino acids. The CDR3 nucleotides read TGTGCCAGCAGCTACACGGATGAGCAGTTCTTC. Its protein product is CASSYTDEQFF.

The chain uses TRBV15 and TRBJ2-7; no clear D gene. Trimming removed 3 bases at V and 0 bases at J, with 9 bases between. This CDR3 has 14 amino acids. Per germline, CDR1 LNHNV and CDR2 YYDKDF (reference sequence). The CDR3 DNA reads TGTGCCACCAGCAGGAGTGGTGGCTCCTACGAGCAGTACTTC. Protein sequence: CATSRSGGSYEQYF.

This clonotype was counted at least ten times. The chain is built from TRBV20-1 and TRBJ2-1; no firm D call. CDR3 length equals 12 residues. The V gene lost 5 bases and the J gene lost 7 bases, with 12 bases spanning the gap. Germline-derived CDR1 and CDR2 are DFQATT and SNEGSKA (reference sequence). CDR3 sequence (DNA): TGCAGTGCTGGGGAATCAGTTAATGAGCAGTTCTTC. This codes for CSAGESVNEQFF.

The V call is TRBV7-9, the J call TRBJ1-5; D remains ambiguous. Germline lookup yields CDR1 SEHNR and CDR2 FQNEAQ (reference sequence). CDR3 size: 13 residues. V was pared by 3 bases and J by 7 bases, with 10 bases between. CDR3 DNA sequence: TGTGCCAGCAGCTTTTTAAGTGGACAGCCCCAGCATTTT. As protein: CASSFLSGQPQHF.

The rearrangement uses TRBV20-1 and TRBJ2-3; 7 nucleotides match TRBD2. Trimming at V came to 5 bases and at J to 6 bases, leaving 5 bases not matched to a gene. The germline V gene encodes CDR1 DFQATT and CDR2 SNEGSKA (reference sequence). The CDR3 is 12 amino acids. DNA of the CDR3: TGCAGTGCTGAGGGGCGGGGGGATACGCAGTATTTT. Amino acids: CSAEGRGDTQYF.

Only a few counts were recorded for this clonotype. V gene TRBV4-1 combines with J gene TRBJ2-7; perhaps D is TRBD1 or TRBD2 (5 bases each). V was shortened by 3 bases and J by 6 bases, with 15 bases between the two germline ends. The CDR3 extends over 14 amino acids. In germline, CDR1 is MGHRA, CDR2 YSYEKL. The CDR3 sequence: CASSHPGMGREQYF. In nucleotides, the CDR3 is TGCGCCAGCAGCCATCCCGGCATGGGACGCGAGCAGTACTTC.

This clonotype was seen a handful of times. The chain couples TRBV20-1 to TRBJ2-3; TRBD2 matches 10 bases. V lost 6 bases to trimming and J lost 2 bases; unmatched junction nucleotides: 11. Germline V gene sequence: CDR1 DFQATT, CDR2 SNEGSKA (reference sequence). The length of the CDR3 is 16 residues. CDR3 residues: CSAPVRLAGFTDTQYF. DNA of the CDR3: TGCAGTGCCCCCGTTCGACTAGCGGGCTTCACAGATACGCAGTATTTT.

V is TRBV11-2 and J is TRBJ2-3, with 9 bases identical to TRBD2. The germline V gene encodes CDR1 SGHAT and CDR2 FQNNGV. The CDR3 totals 15 residues. J was trimmed by 6 bases and V by 5 bases; bases with no gene match: 9. The CDR3 DNA follows: TGTGCCAGCAGCCTACAGCGGGGGGTAGCGGATACGCAGTATTTT. Protein: CASSLQRGVADTQYF.

This clonotype was found a few times. The V call is TRBV6-7, the J call TRBJ2-2, with a weak D call TRBD1 (5 bases). TRBV6-7 falls under the ORF class, with uncertain function. V was pared by 6 bases and J by 5 bases, with 16 bases between. This CDR3 is built from 15 residues. The DNA for the CDR3 is TGTGCCAGCAGGCTAGGACAAGTGGGAACCGGGGAGCTGTTTTTT. Residues: CASRLGQVGTGELFF.

The chain is built from TRBV29-1 and TRBJ2-5; D might be TRBD2 (5 bases). Germline CDR1 SQVTM, CDR2 ANQGSEA. This CDR3 has 14 residues. The V gene lost 6 bases and the J gene lost 2 bases, with 16 bases spanning the gap. In DNA, the CDR3 is TGCAGCGTGCGACTGAGGGTAGCGCAAGAGACCCAGTACTTC. This translates into CSVRLRVAQETQYF.

This clonotype was seen more than once but under ten times. The rearrangement joins TRBV2 to TRBJ2-2; weak D call: TRBD2 (6 bases). CDR1 and CDR2 from the germline V gene are SNHLY and FYNNEI. Deletions cut 4 bases from V and 5 bases from J, with 14 bases between. The CDR3 covers 15 residues. In nucleotides, the CDR3 is TGTGCCAGCAGTGGGTTGCGGGAATGGACCGGGGAGCTGTTTTTT. Protein sequence: CASSGLREWTGELFF.

The genes are TRBV12-3 or TRBV12-4 and TRBJ2-3; D possibly corresponds to TRBD2 (6 bases). V shed 3 bases and J shed 9 bases, with 16 bases lying between them. The CDR3 loop spans 14 amino acids. CDR3 nucleotides: TGTGCCAGCAGTTTGGGACTTCTAGGAGACACGCAGTATTTT. Encoded protein: CASSLGLLGDTQYF.

The V and J genes are TRBV20-1 and TRBJ2-7; the D call may be TRBD1 or TRBD2 (5 bases each). Trimming took off 7 bases at V and 0 bases at J, with 13 bases between the two ends. This CDR3 has 13 amino acids. Germline CDR1 and CDR2: DFQATT and SNEGSKA (reference sequence). The CDR3 DNA reads as TGCAGTGTCAGGGACGCAGCCTCCTACGAGCAGTACTTC. This gives the protein CSVRDAASYEQYF.

This clonotype was counted many times. The chain couples TRBV12-3 or TRBV12-4 to TRBJ1-1; the D is unclear. The V end lost 6 bases, the J end lost 4 bases, and 15 bases lay between the germline ends. The CDR3 has 14 amino acids. CDR3 DNA sequence: TGTGCCAGCAGAGAAGCCCTAGGTGGCACTGAAGCTTTCTTT. Translation gives CASREALGGTEAFF.

V is TRBV7-6 and J is TRBJ2-7; a possible D gene is TRBD2 (6 bases). Germline CDR1 SGHVS, CDR2 FNYEAQ. The V gene lost 5 bases and the J gene lost 2 bases, with 19 bases spanning the gap. This CDR3 contains 16 residues. CDR3 sequence (DNA): TGTGCCAGCAGCGCATCACTGACTAGTTCTGCCTACGAGCAGTACTTC. It yields the protein CASSASLTSSAYEQYF.